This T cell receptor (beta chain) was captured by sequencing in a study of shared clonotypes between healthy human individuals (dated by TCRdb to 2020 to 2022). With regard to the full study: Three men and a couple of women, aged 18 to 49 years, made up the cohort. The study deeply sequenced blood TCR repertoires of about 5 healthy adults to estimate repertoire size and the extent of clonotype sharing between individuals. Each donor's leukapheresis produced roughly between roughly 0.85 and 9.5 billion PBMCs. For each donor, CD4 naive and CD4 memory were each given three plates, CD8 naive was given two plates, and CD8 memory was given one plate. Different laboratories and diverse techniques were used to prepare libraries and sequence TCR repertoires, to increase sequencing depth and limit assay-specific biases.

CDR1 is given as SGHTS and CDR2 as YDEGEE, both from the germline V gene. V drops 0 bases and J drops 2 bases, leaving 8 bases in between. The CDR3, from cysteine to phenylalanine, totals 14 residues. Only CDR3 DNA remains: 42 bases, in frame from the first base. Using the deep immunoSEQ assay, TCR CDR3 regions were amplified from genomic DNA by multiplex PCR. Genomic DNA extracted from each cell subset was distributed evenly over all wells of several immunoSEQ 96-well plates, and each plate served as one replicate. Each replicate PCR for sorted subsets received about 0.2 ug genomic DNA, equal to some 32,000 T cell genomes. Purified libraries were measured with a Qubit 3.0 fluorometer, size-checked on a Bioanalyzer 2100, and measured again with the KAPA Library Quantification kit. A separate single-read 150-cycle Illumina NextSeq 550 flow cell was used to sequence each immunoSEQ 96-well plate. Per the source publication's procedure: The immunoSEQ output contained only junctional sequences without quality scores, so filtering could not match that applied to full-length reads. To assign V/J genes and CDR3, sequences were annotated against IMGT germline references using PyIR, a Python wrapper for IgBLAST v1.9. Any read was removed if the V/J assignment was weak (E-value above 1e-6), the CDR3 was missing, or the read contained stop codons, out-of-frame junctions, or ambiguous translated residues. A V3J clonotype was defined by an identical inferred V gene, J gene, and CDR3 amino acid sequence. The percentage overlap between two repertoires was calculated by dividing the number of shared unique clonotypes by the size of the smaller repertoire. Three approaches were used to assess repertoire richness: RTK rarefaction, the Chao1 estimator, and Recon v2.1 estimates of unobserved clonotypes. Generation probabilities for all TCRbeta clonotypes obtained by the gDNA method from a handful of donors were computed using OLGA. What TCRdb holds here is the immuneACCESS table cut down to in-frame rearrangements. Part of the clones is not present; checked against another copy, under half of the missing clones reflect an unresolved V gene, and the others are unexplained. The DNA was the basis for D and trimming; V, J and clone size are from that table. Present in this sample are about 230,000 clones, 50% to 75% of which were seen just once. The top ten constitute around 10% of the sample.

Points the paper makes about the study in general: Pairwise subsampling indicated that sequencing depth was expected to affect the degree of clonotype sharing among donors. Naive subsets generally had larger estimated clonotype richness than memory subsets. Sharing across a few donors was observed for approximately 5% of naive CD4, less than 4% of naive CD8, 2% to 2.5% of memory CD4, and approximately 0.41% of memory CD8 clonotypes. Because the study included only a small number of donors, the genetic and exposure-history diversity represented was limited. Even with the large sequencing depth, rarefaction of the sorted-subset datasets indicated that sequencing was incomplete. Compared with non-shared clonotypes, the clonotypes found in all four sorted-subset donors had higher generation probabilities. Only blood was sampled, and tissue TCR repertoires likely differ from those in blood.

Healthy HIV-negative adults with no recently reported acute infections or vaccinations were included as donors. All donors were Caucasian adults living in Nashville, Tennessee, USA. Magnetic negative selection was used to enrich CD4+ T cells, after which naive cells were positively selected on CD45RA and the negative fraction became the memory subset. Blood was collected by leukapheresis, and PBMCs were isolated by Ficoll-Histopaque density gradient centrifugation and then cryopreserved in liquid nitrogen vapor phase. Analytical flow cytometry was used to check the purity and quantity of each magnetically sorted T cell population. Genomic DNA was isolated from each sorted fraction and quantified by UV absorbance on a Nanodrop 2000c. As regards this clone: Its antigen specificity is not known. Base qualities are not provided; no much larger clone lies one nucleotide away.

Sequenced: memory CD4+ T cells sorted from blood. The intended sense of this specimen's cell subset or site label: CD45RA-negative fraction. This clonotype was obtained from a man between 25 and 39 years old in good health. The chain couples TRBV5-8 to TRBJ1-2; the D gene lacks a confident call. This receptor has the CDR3 CASSLGGRNYGYTF. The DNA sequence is TGTGCCAGCAGCTTGGGCGGCCGGAACTATGGCTACACCTTC.